This T cell receptor beta chain was profiled in a study of identical twins. Carrying unique molecular identifiers, the cDNA also gained a universal primer site through template switching. Each CDR3 protein is one row after TCRdb ran MiXCR on the 5' RACE reads. Here the sample spans 220,000 or so distinct CDR3 sequences, 7% being singletons. This clonotype was found many times. Its cognate antigen is unknown. Study-wide findings and caveats: Cross-sectional statistics, not tracking of the same donors, supported the conclusions. Abundant beta clonotypes from cord blood bore fewer insertions; memory repertoires lacked this pattern. Out-of-frame alpha sequences shared by twins were enriched for low generation probability.

The V gene lost 0 bases and the J gene lost 5 bases, with 3 bases spanning the gap. The germline V gene encodes CDR1 SGDLS and CDR2 YYNGEE. There are 12 residues in the CDR3. In addition, the sample was reused for a study of yellow fever vaccine responses in identical twins.

The TCR originated in a woman under 30 in good health. The sequenced sample consisted of memory (CD45RO+) T cells sorted from blood. This chain links TRBV9 with TRBJ2-4; D is unclear. The CDR3 here is CASSVGENIQYF. DNA for the CDR3: TGTGCCAGCAGCGTAGGAGAAAACATTCAGTACTTC.